Listed below are T cell receptor beta chains from one sample, sequenced in a study of blood T cell repertoires in COVID-19. Generated by immunoSEQ multiplex PCR, the TCRdb table keeps only in-frame clones and is missing some. The table has 130,000 or so clones, over 65% seen once. Sequencing used peripheral blood. The receptors here all came from a man in his sixties with acute or convalescent COVID-19. CDR3s include the opening cysteine and the closing phenylalanine or tryptophan. The D gene is left open where the match is weak. Not all rows give a size; the values are once, few, many and, for expanded clones, a class.

j_gene | v_gene | abundance | d_gene | CDR3aa | CDR3nt
TRBJ1-5 | TRBV7-2 | once | - | CASSLGRVGQPQHF | TGTGCCAGCAGCTTAGGCAGGGTGGGGCAGCCCCAGCATTTT
TRBJ2-1 | TRBV11-3 | - | TRBD1 | CASSGTGTYNEQFF | TGTGCCAGCAGCGGGACAGGGACCTACAATGAGCAGTTCTTC
TRBJ2-1 | TRBV20-1 | - | - | CSASGTGRRLHEQFF | TGCAGTGCTAGTGGGACGGGGAGGCGGCTTCATGAGCAGTTCTTC
TRBJ2-7 | TRBV4-3 | - | - | CASSQDRIGAYEQYF | TGCGCCAGCAGCCAAGATCGCATCGGGGCCTACGAGCAGTACTTC
TRBJ2-7 | TRBV29-1 | - | - | CSVASGSTYEQYF | TGCAGCGTTGCGAGCGGGTCTACCTACGAGCAGTACTTC
TRBJ2-2 | TRBV7-3 | - | TRBD2 | CASSLTSGLNTGELFF | TGTGCCAGCAGCTTAACTAGCGGGCTGAACACCGGGGAGCTGTTTTTT
TRBJ2-2 | TRBV14 | - | TRBD1 | CASSPLPGQGRTGELFF | TGTGCCAGCAGCCCTCTCCCGGGACAGGGCCGGACCGGGGAGCTGTTTTTT
TRBJ2-7 | TRBV28 | - | - | CASSRGYEQYF | TGTGCCAGCAGTAGGGGGTACGAGCAGTACTTC
TRBJ2-5 | TRBV19 | - | - | CASSRGWTQYF | TGTGCCAGTAGCCGAGGATGGACCCAGTACTTC
TRBJ2-1 | TRBV29-1 | - | TRBD2 | CSLGGAGENEQFF | TGCAGCTTAGGAGGAGCGGGAGAAAATGAGCAGTTCTTC
TRBJ2-2 | TRBV12-5 | - | TRBD2 | CASGLAGGRGELFF | TGTGCTAGTGGCTTAGCGGGAGGGCGTGGGGAGCTGTTTTTT
TRBJ2-7 | TRBV4-2 | - | TRBD1 | CASSQVIGQGGYEQYF | TGTGCCAGCAGCCAAGTCATAGGACAGGGGGGCTACGAGCAGTACTTC
TRBJ2-3 | TRBV19 | - | - | CASSRRRDTDTQYF | TGTGCCAGTTCAAGGCGGAGGGACACAGATACGCAGTATTTT
TRBJ2-7 | TRBV9 | - | TRBD2 | CASSVGLAGSSYEQYF | TGTGCCAGCAGCGTTGGACTAGCGGGCAGCTCCTACGAGCAGTACTTC
TRBJ1-4 | TRBV7-2 | once | TRBD1 | CASSSGQGAGKLFF | TGTGCCAGCAGCTCCGGACAGGGGGCAGGAAAACTGTTTTTT
TRBJ1-4 | TRBV10-2 | - | - | CASSEKALRVELFF | TGCGCCAGCAGTGAAAAGGCTCTTCGGGTTGAACTGTTTTTT
TRBJ2-5 | TRBV2 | - | - | CASSAGSPETQYF | TGTGCCAGCAGCGCGGGGTCCCCAGAGACCCAGTACTTC
TRBJ1-4 | TRBV19 | few | TRBD1 | CASAPTGTAIEKLFF | TGTGCCAGCGCCCCGACCGGGACAGCAATTGAAAAACTGTTTTTT
TRBJ1-5 | TRBV6-5 | - | - | CASSSGTNSNQPQHF | TGTGCCAGCAGTTCCGGGACAAATAGCAATCAGCCCCAGCATTTT
TRBJ2-7 | TRBV28 | once | TRBD2 | CASHRQGGSIYEQYF | TGTGCCAGCCACCGTCAGGGCGGGAGCATCTACGAGCAGTACTTC
TRBJ2-4 | TRBV6-5 | - | - | CASQGDTQNIQYF | TGTGCCAGCCAAGGGGACACACAAAACATTCAGTACTTC
TRBJ2-3 | TRBV11-1 | - | TRBD2 | CASSLLAGDTDTQYF | TGTGCCAGCAGCTTACTAGCGGGGGACACAGATACGCAGTATTTT
TRBJ2-7 | TRBV6-2/TRBV6-3 | few | TRBD2 | CASSPLAVLSYEQYF | TGTGCCAGCAGTCCGCTAGCGGTCCTCTCCTACGAGCAGTACTTC
TRBJ2-5 | TRBV6-5 | - | - | CASSRRSAETQYF | TGTGCCAGCAGTAGGAGAAGTGCAGAGACCCAGTACTTC
TRBJ1-1 | TRBV4-3 | - | - | CASSQDASRNTEAFF | TGCGCCAGCAGCCAAGATGCGTCAAGGAACACTGAAGCTTTCTTT
TRBJ1-2 | TRBV2 | few | TRBD1 | CASSRDSVNYGYTF | TGTGCCAGCAGTAGGGACAGCGTTAACTATGGCTACACCTTC
TRBJ1-6 | TRBV30 | - | TRBD1 | CAWSVTNRGHSPLHF | TGTGCCTGGAGTGTAACTAACAGGGGCCATTCACCCCTCCACTTT
TRBJ2-3 | TRBV28 | - | - | CASSFFTTDTQYF | TGTGCCAGCAGTTTCTTCACTACAGATACGCAGTATTTT
TRBJ2-3 | TRBV4-2 | - | - | CASSYYLGDTQYF | TGTGCCAGCAGCTACTACCTAGGAGATACGCAGTATTTT
TRBJ2-1 | TRBV4-3 | - | TRBD2 | CASSPRESTYGEQFF | TGCGCCAGCAGCCCGCGGGAGAGCACGTACGGTGAGCAGTTCTTC
TRBJ2-1 | TRBV28 | - | TRBD2 | CASRASGRANDEQFF | TGTGCCAGCAGGGCCAGCGGGAGGGCCAATGATGAGCAGTTCTTC
TRBJ2-7 | TRBV5-5 | - | TRBD2 | CASSVNPGRANYEQYF | TGTGCCAGCAGCGTAAATCCCGGGAGGGCAAACTACGAGCAGTACTTC
TRBJ2-2 | TRBV7-9 | - | - | CASSFGTQGTGELFF | TGTGCCAGCAGCTTCGGGACCCAGGGGACCGGGGAGCTGTTTTTT
TRBJ1-2 | TRBV27 | - | - | CASSLSPGRGGYTF | TGTGCCAGCAGTTTATCACCAGGGAGGGGTGGCTACACCTTC
TRBJ1-1 | TRBV12-3/TRBV12-4 | - | - | CASSLGGRDAFF | TGTGCCAGCAGTTTAGGGGGGAGGGATGCTTTCTTT
TRBJ1-2 | TRBV12-2 | - | - | CASRLEEKNYGYTF | TGTGCAAGTCGCTTAGAGGAGAAGAACTATGGCTACACCTTC
TRBJ2-7 | TRBV15 | - | TRBD1 | CATSRTGTGYEQYF | TGTGCCACCAGCAGGACCGGGACAGGGTACGAGCAGTACTTC
TRBJ1-2 | TRBV5-1 | - | - | CASIRGYYGYTF | TGCGCCAGCATACGGGGGTACTATGGCTACACCTTC
TRBJ1-1 | TRBV18 | once | - | CASSPATVNTEAFF | TGTGCCAGCTCACCCGCGACAGTGAACACTGAAGCTTTCTTT
TRBJ2-2 | TRBV5-1 | - | TRBD1 | CASVLTPGTGGGTGELFF | TGCGCCAGCGTCTTAACCCCCGGTACAGGGGGCGGCACCGGGGAGCTGTTTTTT
TRBJ2-7 | TRBV2 | - | - | CASSELTRQDEQYF | TGTGCCAGCAGTGAGCTGACCCGCCAGGACGAGCAGTACTTC
TRBJ1-4 | TRBV6-6 | - | - | CASTSRVEKLFF | TGTGCCAGCACCTCGCGGGTGGAAAAACTGTTTTTT
TRBJ1-5 | TRBV29-1 | - | - | CSPRGSVQPQHF | TGCAGCCCTCGGGGGTCGGTGCAGCCCCAGCATTTT
TRBJ1-1 | TRBV7-9 | - | - | CASRTGFNTEAFF | TGTGCCAGCAGGACAGGATTTAACACTGAAGCTTTCTTT
TRBJ1-2 | TRBV5-4 | - | TRBD1 | CASSFSGTGGFGYTF | TGTGCCAGCAGCTTTTCCGGGACAGGGGGCTTTGGCTACACCTTC
TRBJ2-7 | TRBV7-8 | - | - | CASSPVRPREQYF | TGTGCCAGCAGCCCGGTCCGTCCTCGGGAGCAGTACTTC
TRBJ2-2 | TRBV7-9 | - | TRBD1 | CASIPRGRNTGELFF | TGTGCCAGCATCCCTAGGGGGCGGAACACCGGGGAGCTGTTTTTT